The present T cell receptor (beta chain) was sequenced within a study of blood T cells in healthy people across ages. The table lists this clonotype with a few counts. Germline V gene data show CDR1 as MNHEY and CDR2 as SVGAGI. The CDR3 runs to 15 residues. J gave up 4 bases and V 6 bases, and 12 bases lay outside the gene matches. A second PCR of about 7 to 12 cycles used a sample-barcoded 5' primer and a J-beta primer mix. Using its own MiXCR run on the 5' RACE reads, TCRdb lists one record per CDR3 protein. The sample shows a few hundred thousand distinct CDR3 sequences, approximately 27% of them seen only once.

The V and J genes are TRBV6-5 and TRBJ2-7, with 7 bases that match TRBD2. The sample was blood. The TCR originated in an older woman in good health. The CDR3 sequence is CASRTNLREGYEQYF. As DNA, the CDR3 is TGTGCCAGCAGAACCAATCTCAGGGAGGGTTACGAGCAGTACTTC.